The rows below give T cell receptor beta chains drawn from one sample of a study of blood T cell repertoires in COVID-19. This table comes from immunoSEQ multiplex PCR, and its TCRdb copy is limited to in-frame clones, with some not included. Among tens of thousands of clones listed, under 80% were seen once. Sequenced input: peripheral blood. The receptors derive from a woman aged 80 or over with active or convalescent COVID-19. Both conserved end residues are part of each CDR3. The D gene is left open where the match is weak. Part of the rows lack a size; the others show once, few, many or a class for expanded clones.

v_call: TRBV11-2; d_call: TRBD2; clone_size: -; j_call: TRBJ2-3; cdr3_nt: TGTGCCAGCAGCTTGAGGAGCGGGGGGGAATCAGATACGCAGTATTTT; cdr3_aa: CASSLRSGGESDTQYF
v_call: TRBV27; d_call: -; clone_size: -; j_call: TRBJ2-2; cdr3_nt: TGTGCCAGCAGTTTAAGGACAGCGAACACCGGGGAGCTGTTTTTT; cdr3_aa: CASSLRTANTGELFF
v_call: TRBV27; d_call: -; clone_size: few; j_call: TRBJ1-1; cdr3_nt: TGTGCCAGCAGTACCTTCGGCACTGAAGCTTTCTTT; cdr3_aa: CASSTFGTEAFF
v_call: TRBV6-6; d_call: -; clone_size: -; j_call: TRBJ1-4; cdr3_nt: TGTGCCAGCAGCCGGGAACGGATCAATGAAAAACTGTTTTTT; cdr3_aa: CASSRERINEKLFF
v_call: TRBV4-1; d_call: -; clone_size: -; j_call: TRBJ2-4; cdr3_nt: TGCGCCAGCATCGGGGGAGCCAAAAACATTCAGTACTTC; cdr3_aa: CASIGGAKNIQYF
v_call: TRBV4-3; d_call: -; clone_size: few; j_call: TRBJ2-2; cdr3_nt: TGCGCCAGCAGTGGGGGCGAGCCTGCCGGGGAGCTGTTTTTT; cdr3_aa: CASSGGEPAGELFF
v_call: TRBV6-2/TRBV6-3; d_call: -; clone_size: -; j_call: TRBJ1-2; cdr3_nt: TGTGCCAGCAGTTACCAGGGGATGATAGATGGCTACACCTTC; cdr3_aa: CASSYQGMIDGYTF
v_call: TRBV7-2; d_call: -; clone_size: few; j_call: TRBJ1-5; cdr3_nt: TGTGCCAGCAGCTTCGGGGGACGGCAGCCCCAGCATTTT; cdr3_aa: CASSFGGRQPQHF
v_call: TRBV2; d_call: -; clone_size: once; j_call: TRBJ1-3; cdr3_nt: TGTGCCAGCAGGGCCCGAGGCTCCCGTGACTCTGGAAACACCATATATTTT; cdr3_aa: CASRARGSRDSGNTIYF
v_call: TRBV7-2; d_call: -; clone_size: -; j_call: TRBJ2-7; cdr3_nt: TGTGCCAGCAGCTTAGCGGGCTTCTCCTCCTACGAGCAGTACTTC; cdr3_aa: CASSLAGFSSYEQYF
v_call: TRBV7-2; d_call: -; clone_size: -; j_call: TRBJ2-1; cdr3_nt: TGTGCCAGCAGCCCACGGGTTTACGAGCAGTTCTTC; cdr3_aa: CASSPRVYEQFF
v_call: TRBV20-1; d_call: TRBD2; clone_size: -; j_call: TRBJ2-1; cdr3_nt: TGCAGTGCTAGTGTAGGGACTAGGGTCCATGAGCAGTTCTTC; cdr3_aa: CSASVGTRVHEQFF
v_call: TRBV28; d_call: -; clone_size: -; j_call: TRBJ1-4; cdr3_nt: TGTGCCAGCAGCACAGACGGGGGAGCTGCAAAACTGTTTTTT; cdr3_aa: CASSTDGGAAKLFF
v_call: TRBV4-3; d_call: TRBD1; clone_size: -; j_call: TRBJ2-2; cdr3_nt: TGCGCCAGCAGCCAAGATACACAGGGGAATACCGGGGAGCTGTTTTTT; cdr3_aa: CASSQDTQGNTGELFF
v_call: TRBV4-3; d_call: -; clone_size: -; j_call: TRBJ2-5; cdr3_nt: TGCGCCAGCAGCCAAGGCAGGGAAGAGACCCAGTACTTC; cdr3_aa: CASSQGREETQYF
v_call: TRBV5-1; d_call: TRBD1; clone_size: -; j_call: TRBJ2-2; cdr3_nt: TGCGCCAGCAGCTCATTACAGGGGGCCGGCGGGGAGCTGTTTTTT; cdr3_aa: CASSSLQGAGGELFF
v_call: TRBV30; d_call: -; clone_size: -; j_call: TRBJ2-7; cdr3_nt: TGTGCCTCTGGGCAGGGGCCTCCCGAGCAGTACTTC; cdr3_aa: CASGQGPPEQYF
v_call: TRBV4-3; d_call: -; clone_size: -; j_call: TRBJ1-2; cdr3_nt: TGCGCCAGCAGCCAAGAGTTGACAGTCGGAGACTATGGCTACACCTTC; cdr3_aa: CASSQELTVGDYGYTF
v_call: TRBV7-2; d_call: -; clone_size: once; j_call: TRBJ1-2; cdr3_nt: TGTGCCAGCAGCTTACAGGTTGGGGTGGAGGACTACACCTTC; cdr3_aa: CASSLQVGVEDYTF
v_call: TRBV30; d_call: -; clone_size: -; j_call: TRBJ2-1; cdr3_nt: TGTGCCTGGAGGGGCCTTAGTGAGAGCTCCTACAATGAGCAGTTCTTC; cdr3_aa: CAWRGLSESSYNEQFF
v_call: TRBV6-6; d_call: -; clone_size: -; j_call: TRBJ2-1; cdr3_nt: TGTGCCAGCAGTTTGGGAGGATCCTACAATGAGCAGTTCTTC; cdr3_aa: CASSLGGSYNEQFF
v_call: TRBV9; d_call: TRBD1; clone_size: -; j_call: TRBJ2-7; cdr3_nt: TGTGCCAGCAGCGCATCCGGGACAGGGACCGAGCAGTACTTC; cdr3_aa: CASSASGTGTEQYF
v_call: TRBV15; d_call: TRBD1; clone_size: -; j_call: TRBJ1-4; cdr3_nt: TGTGCCACCAGCAGAGATCTTGCAGGGACAGAGGAAAAACTGTTTTTT; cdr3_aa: CATSRDLAGTEEKLFF
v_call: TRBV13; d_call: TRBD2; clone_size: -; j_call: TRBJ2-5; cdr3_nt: TGTGCCAGCAGCTTAGAACTAGCGGGGCAAGAGACCCAGTACTTC; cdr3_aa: CASSLELAGQETQYF
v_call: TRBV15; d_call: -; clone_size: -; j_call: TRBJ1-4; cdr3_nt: TGTGCCACCAGCAGAACGGGACAACTTAATGAAAAACTGTTTTTT; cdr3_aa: CATSRTGQLNEKLFF
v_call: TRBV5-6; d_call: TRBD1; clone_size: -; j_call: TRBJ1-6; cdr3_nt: TGTGCCAGCAGGGGACAGCTCACCAATAATTCACCCCTCCACTTT; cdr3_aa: CASRGQLTNNSPLHF
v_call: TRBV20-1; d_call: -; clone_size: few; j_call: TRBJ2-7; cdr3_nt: TGCAGTGCCGGAACAGGGCGCGAGCAGTACTTC; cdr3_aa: CSAGTGREQYF
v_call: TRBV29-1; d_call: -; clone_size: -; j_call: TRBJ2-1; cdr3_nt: TGCAGCGGGAAGAGGGGGAACAATGAGCAGTTCTTC; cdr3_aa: CSGKRGNNEQFF
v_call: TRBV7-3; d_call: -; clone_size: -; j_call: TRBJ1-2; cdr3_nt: TGTGCCAGCAGCCCCACAGTCAATCATGGCTACACCTTC; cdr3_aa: CASSPTVNHGYTF
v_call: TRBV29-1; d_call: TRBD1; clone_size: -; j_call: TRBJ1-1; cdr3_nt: TGCAGCGTTGTTCCAGGGGGCACCACTGAAGCTTTCTTT; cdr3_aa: CSVVPGGTTEAFF
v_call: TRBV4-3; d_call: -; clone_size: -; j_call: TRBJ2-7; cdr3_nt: TGCGCCAGCAGCCAAGAGGGGGGGCAGAGCTACGAGCAGTACTTC; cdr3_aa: CASSQEGGQSYEQYF
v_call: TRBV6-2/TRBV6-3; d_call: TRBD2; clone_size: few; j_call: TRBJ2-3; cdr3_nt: TGTGCCAGCAGTTACCTAGCGGGGGGACCGGGGGAGCAGTATTTT; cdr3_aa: CASSYLAGGPGEQYF
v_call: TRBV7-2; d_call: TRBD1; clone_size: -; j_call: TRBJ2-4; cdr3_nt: TGTGCCAGCAGCTTAGGGTCCCAGGGGGCGCGGGGCTATCTACAGTACTTC; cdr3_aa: CASSLGSQGARGYLQYF
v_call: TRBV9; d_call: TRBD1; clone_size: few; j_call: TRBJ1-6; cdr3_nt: TGTGCCAGCAGCGGAAGACAGGGTGATTCACCCCTCCACTTT; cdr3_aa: CASSGRQGDSPLHF
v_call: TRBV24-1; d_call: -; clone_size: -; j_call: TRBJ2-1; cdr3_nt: TGTGCCACCAGTGATGGAGGGGGCATAGGGAATGAGCAGTTCTTC; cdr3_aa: CATSDGGGIGNEQFF
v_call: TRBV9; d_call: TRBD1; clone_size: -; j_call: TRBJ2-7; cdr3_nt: TGTGCCAGCAGCGTAGGGACAGGATCCTCCTACGAGCAGTACTTC; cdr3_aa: CASSVGTGSSYEQYF
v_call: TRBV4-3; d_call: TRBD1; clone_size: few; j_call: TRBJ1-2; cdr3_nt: TGCGCCAGCAGCCAAGTAGGACAGGGGCCTAACTATGGCTACACCTTC; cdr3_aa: CASSQVGQGPNYGYTF
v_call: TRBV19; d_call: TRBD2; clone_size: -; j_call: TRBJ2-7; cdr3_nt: TGTGCCAGTAGCAGCGGGGGGTTTCAGTCCTCCTACGAGCAGTACTTC; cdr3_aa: CASSSGGFQSSYEQYF
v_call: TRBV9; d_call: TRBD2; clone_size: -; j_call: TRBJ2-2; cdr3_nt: TGTGCCAGCAGCGTAGAACTGAGACTAGCGGGGGGGAAAAACACCGGGGAGCTGTTTTTT; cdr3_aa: CASSVELRLAGGKNTGELFF
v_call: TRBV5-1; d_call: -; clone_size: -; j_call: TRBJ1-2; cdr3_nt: TGCGCCAGCAGCTTGGCGGGGGTAGGGCTCTATGGCTACACCTTC; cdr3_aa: CASSLAGVGLYGYTF
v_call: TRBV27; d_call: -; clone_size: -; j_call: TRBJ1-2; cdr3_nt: TGTGCCAGCAGTTTACGGTCCAGTCAGGGCTATGGCTACACCTTC; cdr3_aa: CASSLRSSQGYGYTF
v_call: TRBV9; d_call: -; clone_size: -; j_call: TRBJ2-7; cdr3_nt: TGTGCCAGCAGCGTCGACTTATCCTACGAGCAGTACTTC; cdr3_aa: CASSVDLSYEQYF
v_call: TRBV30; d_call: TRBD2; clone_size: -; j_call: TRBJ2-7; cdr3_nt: TGTGCCTGGGCTAGGACTAGCGGGGACTACGAGCAGTACTTC; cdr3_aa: CAWARTSGDYEQYF
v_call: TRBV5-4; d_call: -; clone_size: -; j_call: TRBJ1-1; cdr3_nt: TGTGCCAGCAGCTTGGGCACTAGCAGGGTGAACACTGAAGCTTTCTTT; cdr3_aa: CASSLGTSRVNTEAFF
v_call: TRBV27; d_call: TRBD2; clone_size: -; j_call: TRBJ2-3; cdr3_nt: TGTGCCAGCAGTTTCGGGGGGGACACAGATACGCAGTATTTT; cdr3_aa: CASSFGGDTDTQYF
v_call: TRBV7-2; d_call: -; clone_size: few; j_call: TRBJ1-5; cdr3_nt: TGTGCCAGCAGCTTAGACAGCAGTCTCAATCAGCCCCAGCATTTT; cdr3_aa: CASSLDSSLNQPQHF
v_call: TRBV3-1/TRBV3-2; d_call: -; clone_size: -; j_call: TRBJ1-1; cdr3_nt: TGTGCCAGCAGCCAAGGCCTTCTCTCGGTCACTGAAGCTTTCTTT; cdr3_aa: CASSQGLLSVTEAFF
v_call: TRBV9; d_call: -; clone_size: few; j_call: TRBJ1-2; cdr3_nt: TGTGCCAGCAGCCGAGACAGTCCCTATGGCTACACCTTC; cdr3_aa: CASSRDSPYGYTF
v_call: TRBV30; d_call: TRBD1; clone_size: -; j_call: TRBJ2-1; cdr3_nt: TGTGCCTGGAGCGTACCACAGGGGTACAATGAGCAGTTCTTC; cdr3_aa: CAWSVPQGYNEQFF
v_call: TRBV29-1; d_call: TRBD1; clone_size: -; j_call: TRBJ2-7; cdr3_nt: TGCAGCGTAGCCAGGACAGGGGGCAACGAGCAGTACTTC; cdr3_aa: CSVARTGGNEQYF
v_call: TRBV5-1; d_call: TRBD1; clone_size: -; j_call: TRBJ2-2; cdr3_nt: TGCGCCAGCAGCTCCGGTACAGGGGAAACCGGGGAGCTGTTTTTT; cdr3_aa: CASSSGTGETGELFF
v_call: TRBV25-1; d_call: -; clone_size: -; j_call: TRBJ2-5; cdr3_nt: TGTGCCAGCGGGGAGGCAGAGACCCAGTACTTC; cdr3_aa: CASGEAETQYF
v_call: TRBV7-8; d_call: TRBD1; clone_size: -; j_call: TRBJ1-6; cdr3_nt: TGTGCCAGCAGCGGGGGGACAGGGGATAATTCACCCCTCCACTTT; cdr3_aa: CASSGGTGDNSPLHF
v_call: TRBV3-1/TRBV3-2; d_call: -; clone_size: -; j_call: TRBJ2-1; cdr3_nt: TGTGCCAGCAGCCAAGTAGCCGGGGTGGAGTTCTTC; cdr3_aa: CASSQVAGVEFF
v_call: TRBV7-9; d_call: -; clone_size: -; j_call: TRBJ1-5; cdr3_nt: TGTGCCAGCAGCCAGCACCCCATAGGACAGCAGATTAGCAATCAGCCCCAGCATTTT; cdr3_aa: CASSQHPIGQQISNQPQHF
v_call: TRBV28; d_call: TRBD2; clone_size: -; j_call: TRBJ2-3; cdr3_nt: TGTGCCAGCAGTTCACGGACTAGCGGGGGGGATACGCAGTATTTT; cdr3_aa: CASSSRTSGGDTQYF
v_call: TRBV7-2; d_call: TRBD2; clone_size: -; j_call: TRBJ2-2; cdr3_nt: TGTGCCAGCAGCTCGGGACTAGCTAACACCGGGGAGCTGTTTTTT; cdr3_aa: CASSSGLANTGELFF